The 28 T cell receptor beta chains below all came from one sample that was sequenced in a study of T cells after yellow fever vaccination. TCRdb re-called the 5' RACE reads through MiXCR, storing one row per CDR3 protein. Among roughly 150,000 distinct CDR3 sequences listed, roughly 8% were seen once. Sequences were derived from CD4+ T cells sorted from PBMCs, sampled 5 days after the yellow fever booster vaccination. Receptors originate from a young man who received the YFV17D yellow fever vaccine.

In its sample, this clonotype was seen many times. The V gene is TRBV6-2 or TRBV6-3, the J gene TRBJ2-4, with no clear D. V was shortened by 6 bases and J by 0 bases, with 12 bases between the two germline ends. Germline V gene data show CDR1 as MNHEY and CDR2 as SVGEGT. The CDR3 contains 15 residues. The CDR3 bases are TGTGCCAGCAGCCTGGAGAGCCTAGCCAAAAACATTCAGTACTTC. Its protein product is CASSLESLAKNIQYF.

This clonotype was counted between two and nine times. This chain joins TRBV5-1 and TRBJ2-3, with 8 bases that match TRBD2. V trimming: 6 bases; J trimming: 2 bases; junction bases outside the gene matches: 8. CDR1 is SGHRS and CDR2 is YFSETQ in the germline V gene. The CDR3 totals 15 residues. The CDR3 bases are TGCGCCAGCACCGGAGATAGCGGGGCCACAGATACGCAGTATTTT. Protein sequence: CASTGDSGATDTQYF. Using reference TRBV5-1 and TRBJ2-3 for the parts outside the CDR3, the full variable domain is KAGVTQTPRYLIKTRGQQVTLSCSPISGHRSVSWYQQTPGQGLQFLFEYFSETQRNKGNFPGRFSGRQFSNSRSEMNVSTLELGDSALYLCASTGDSGATDTQYFGPGTRLTVL.

This clonotype was detected many times. The chain uses TRBV5-1 and TRBJ2-3; D ambiguous. Trimming pared 1 base from V and 6 bases from J, leaving 9 bases between. This CDR3 comprises 13 residues. The V gene's germline CDR1 is SGHRS and CDR2 YFSETQ. The CDR3 DNA is TGCGCCAGCAGCTTGACCATGGGGGATACGCAGTATTTT. Translation gives CASSLTMGDTQYF.

This clonotype occurred many times. This rearrangement joins TRBV6-5 to TRBJ1-2; D not certain. The CDR3 extends over 11 amino acids. Germline V lookup: CDR1 MNHEY, CDR2 SVGAGI. The V gene lost 8 bases and the J gene lost 7 bases, with 11 bases spanning the gap. CDR3 sequence (DNA): TGTGCCAGCGGGATGGGATTTGGCTACACCTTC. Amino acid sequence: CASGMGFGYTF.

This clonotype was found many times. This rearrangement joins TRBV5-1 to TRBJ2-7, with a tentative D call TRBD2 (5 bases). The CDR3 has 14 amino acids. Germline assignment: CDR1 SGHRS and CDR2 YFSETQ. Trimming removed 0 bases from V and 3 bases from J, with 10 bases in between. The CDR3 DNA reads TGCGCCAGCAGCTTGGCCGGGGAGAGCTACGAGCAGTACTTC. This translates into CASSLAGESYEQYF.

This clonotype was seen repeatedly, ten times or more. The chain couples TRBV7-9 to TRBJ1-1; a possible D gene is TRBD1 (6 bases). CDR3 size: 15 residues. V lost 3 bases and J 4 bases, leaving 15 bases between the germline ends. CDR1 is SEHNR and CDR2 is FQNEAQ in the germline V gene (reference sequence). Here the CDR3 reads CASSFLRGVGTEAFF. DNA for the CDR3: TGTGCCAGCAGCTTCCTCAGGGGCGTCGGCACTGAAGCTTTCTTT.

This clonotype was seen repeatedly, ten times or more. The chain recombines TRBV5-1 with TRBJ2-3; 12 bases fit TRBD2. Germline CDR1 reads SGHRS; CDR2 reads YFSETQ. Trimming took 3 bases from V and 2 from J; bases not matched to a gene: 4. This CDR3 comprises 16 residues. CDR3 nucleotide sequence: TGCGCCAGCAGCTCGGGACTAGCGGGCTCCACAGATACGCAGTATTTT. Amino acids: CASSSGLAGSTDTQYF.

This clonotype was counted ten times or more. This rearrangement joins TRBV4-2 to TRBJ2-3; TRBD2 matches at 7 bases. J lost 0 bases, V lost 1 base, and 10 bases had no gene match. From germline, CDR1 is LGHNA and CDR2 YNFKEQ. The CDR3 is 18 residues long. The CDR3 loop is CASSQAGVGAGSTDTQYF. Written as DNA, the CDR3 is TGTGCCAGCAGCCAAGCTGGGGTTGGAGCGGGAAGCACAGATACGCAGTATTTT.

This chain joins TRBV3-1 and TRBJ2-3; 16 bases line up with TRBD2. The CDR3 sequence is 19 residues long. Germline V lookup: CDR1 LGHDT, CDR2 YNNKEL (reference sequence). J gave up 2 bases and V 4 bases, and 9 bases lay outside the gene matches. Here the CDR3 reads CASSRGGLAGGKVTDTQYF. CDR3 bases: TGTGCCAGCAGCCGCGGGGGACTAGCGGGAGGGAAGGTCACAGATACGCAGTATTTT.

This clonotype has only a few counts. The rearrangement uses TRBV18 and TRBJ2-1; D may be TRBD2 (5 bases). Per germline, CDR1 KGHSH and CDR2 LQKENI. The CDR3 is 13 amino acids. V lost 8 bases to trimming and J lost 3 bases, with 11 bases between them. Here the CDR3 reads CASTEGYYNEQFF. The CDR3 nucleotides read TGTGCCAGCACCGAGGGTTACTACAATGAGCAGTTCTTC. Combining the CDR3 with reference TRBV18 and TRBJ2-1 gives the whole variable domain NAGVMQNPRHLVRRRGQEARLRCSPMKGHSHVYWYRQLPEEGLKFMVYLQKENIIDESGMPKERFSAEFPKEGPSILRIQQVVRGDSAAYFCASTEGYYNEQFFGPGTRLTVL.

This clonotype was counted at least ten times. J is TRBJ2-7 and V is TRBV20-1; D remains unclear. Germline V gene lookup returns CDR1 DFQATT and CDR2 SNEGSKA (reference sequence). CDR3 size: 14 residues. Trimming took 4 bases from V and 1 from J, leaving 14 bases between them. CDR3 sequence: CSATGRGASYEQYF. The CDR3 region has the DNA TGCAGTGCTACTGGCCGAGGTGCTTCCTACGAGCAGTACTTC.

As to this clonotype: A much bigger clone sits one base away, suggesting this may be a read error. The chain has TRBV11-2 and TRBJ2-1; 9 bases are a match to TRBD1. There are 19 residues in the CDR3. The trim removed 5 bases at V and 5 bases at J, leaving 19 bases unmatched. CDR1 SGHAT and CDR2 FQNNGV come from the germline V gene. The CDR3 is CASSPGQRTGVLLHNEQFF. The DNA of the CDR3 is TGTGCCAGCAGCCCGGGACAGAGGACAGGGGTGCTCCTTCACAATGAGCAGTTCTTC.

Only a few counts were recorded for this clonotype. The chain employs TRBV20-1 and TRBJ2-7, with 8 bases fitting TRBD2. Germline assignment: CDR1 DFQATT and CDR2 SNEGSKA (reference sequence). This CDR3 has 14 residues. With 2 bases clipped from V and 6 bases from J, the junction kept 9 bases outside the gene matches. The DNA of the CDR3 is TGCAGTGCTAGACTAGCGGGTCTAACCTCCGAGCAGTACTTC. Residues: CSARLAGLTSEQYF.

There are many counts of this clonotype. The J gene is TRBJ1-4, the V gene TRBV7-2, with D uncertain. CDR3 length: 14 amino acids. With 3 bases removed from V and 14 bases from J, the gap between germline ends came to 19 bases. CDR1 and CDR2 (germline): SGHTA, FQGNSA. CDR3 amino acids: CASSFLGGHKKLFF. As DNA, the CDR3 is TGTGCCAGCAGCTTTCTGGGAGGTCACAAGAAGCTGTTTTTT.

This clonotype was recorded many times. J is TRBJ2-7 and V is TRBV28; tentative D call: TRBD1 (5 bases). The CDR3 is 13 amino acids. Between the trimmed V and J ends, which lost 5 bases and 3 bases, there was a span of 11 bases. Germline CDR1 is MDHEN and CDR2 is SYDVKM. The CDR3 is CASSDPDSYEQYF. CDR3 nucleotides: TGTGCCAGCAGTGATCCCGACAGCTACGAGCAGTACTTC.

This clonotype was recorded at least ten times. The chain carries TRBV6-1 and TRBJ2-4; TRBD1 aligns across 8 bases. V shed 5 bases and J 8 bases; nucleotides not matched to a gene: 8. The CDR3 sequence is 14 residues long. The germline CDR1 and CDR2 sequences are MNHNS and SASEGT. In DNA, the CDR3 is TGTGCCAGCAGTAATCAGGGGGCTTGGTACATTCAGTACTTC. Translated, it gives CASSNQGAWYIQYF.

This clonotype was detected many times. This chain connects TRBV27 to TRBJ2-5; 7 nucleotides line up with TRBD1. Germline CDR1 is MNHEY and CDR2 is SMNVEV (reference sequence). V lost 4 bases and J lost 5; bases outside the gene matches: 7. The CDR3 is 14 amino acids. CDR3 region: CASSYRQGRETQYF. In DNA, the CDR3 is TGTGCCAGCAGTTATCGACAGGGACGGGAGACCCAGTACTTC.

Ten or more counts support this clonotype. CDR3 sequence (DNA): TGTGCCAGCAGCTGGGGAGGTGAAAAACTGTTTTTT. Translated, it gives CASSWGGEKLFF. The chain combines TRBV6-2 or TRBV6-3 with TRBJ1-4; D not resolved. CDR3 size: 12 residues. From germline, CDR1 is MNHEY and CDR2 SVGEGT. V gave up 6 bases and J gave up 7 bases, with 9 bases separating them.

This clonotype was counted many times. This chain links TRBV7-2 with TRBJ2-3, with 10 bases fitting TRBD2. This CDR3 contains 17 residues. Trimming at V came to 2 bases and at J to 4 bases, leaving 9 bases not matched to a gene. Germline V gives CDR1 SGHTA, CDR2 FQGNSA. DNA for the CDR3: TGTGCCAGCAGCTTACAGGGGGCTAGCGGGAGCCCAGATACGCAGTATTTT. Encoded protein: CASSLQGASGSPDTQYF.

There are many counts of this clonotype. This sequence joins TRBV28 and TRBJ2-7; D might be TRBD1 (5 bases). This CDR3 has 16 amino acids. From germline, CDR1 is MDHEN and CDR2 SYDVKM. V was pared by 7 bases and J by 2 bases, with 21 bases between. The CDR3 nucleotides are TGTGCCAGCATCCAGGGTGGGGCGGTTCTGACCTACGAGCAGTACTTC. Its protein is CASIQGGAVLTYEQYF.

This clonotype showed up many times. This chain joins TRBV24-1 and TRBJ2-1; TRBD2 matches 9 bases. Germline V gives CDR1 KGHDR, CDR2 SFDVKD. With V trimmed by 6 bases and J by 5 bases, 10 bases remained unmatched. This CDR3 has 16 amino acids. DNA of the CDR3: TGTGCCACCAGTCCCGGAAGACTAGCGGTGGACAATGAGCAGTTCTTC. Residues: CATSPGRLAVDNEQFF.

This clonotype was seen at least ten times. The rearrangement links TRBV5-1 to TRBJ1-2; TRBD1 is a possible D gene (5 bases). The V gene lost 1 base and the J gene lost 12 bases, with 13 bases spanning the gap. The CDR3 totals 12 residues. Germline assignment: CDR1 SGHRS and CDR2 YFSETQ. CDR3 sequence reads: CASSLSGNGDTF. The CDR3 DNA reads as TGCGCCAGCAGCTTGTCAGGGAACGGCGACACCTTC. Full variable domain (rest looked up from reference TRBV5-1 and TRBJ1-2): KAGVTQTPRYLIKTRGQQVTLSCSPISGHRSVSWYQQTPGQGLQFLFEYFSETQRNKGNFPGRFSGRQFSNSRSEMNVSTLELGDSALYLCASSLSGNGDTFGSGTRLTVV.

This clonotype was recorded many times. The chain uses TRBV24-1 and TRBJ2-7, with a tentative D call TRBD2 (5 bases). V shed 4 bases and J shed 9 bases, with 21 bases lying between them. There are 15 residues in the CDR3. Germline V CDR1 and CDR2: KGHDR, SFDVKD. The CDR3 is CATSDTLDLLRVQYF. The CDR3, as DNA: TGTGCCACCAGTGACACCCTGGACCTTTTGCGGGTGCAGTACTTC.

This clonotype was seen only a few times. The chain uses TRBV5-4 and TRBJ2-7; 7 nucleotides line up with TRBD2. Germline V gene lookup returns CDR1 SGHNT and CDR2 YYREEE (reference sequence). This CDR3 comprises 15 residues. V gave up 10 bases and J gave up 0 bases; unmatched junction bases: 13. CDR3 protein: CAFQRDSKSSYEQYF. DNA of the CDR3: TGTGCCTTTCAGCGGGACTCCAAGAGCTCCTACGAGCAGTACTTC.

The chain joins TRBV19 to TRBJ1-2; D is unclear. The V gene's germline CDR1 is LNHDA and CDR2 SQIVND (reference sequence). This CDR3 region has 19 residues. V dropped 2 bases and J dropped 0 bases, with 22 bases sitting between them. The chain's CDR3 is CASSISQPFGPTSNYGYTF. For the CDR3, the DNA is TGTGCCAGTAGTATATCCCAACCTTTCGGACCGACGTCTAACTATGGCTACACCTTC.

There are many counts of this clonotype. This rearrangement joins TRBV5-1 to TRBJ2-3; the D is unclear. The germline CDR1 and CDR2 sequences are SGHRS and YFSETQ. V was pared by 3 bases and J by 1 base, with 9 bases between. This CDR3 spans 14 amino acids. Here the CDR3 DNA reads TGCGCCAGCAGCTGGGGATGGGGCACAGATACGCAGTATTTT. Translated: CASSWGWGTDTQYF.

This clonotype came up many times. This chain connects TRBV20-1 to TRBJ1-4; 10 nucleotides agree with TRBD1. The germline V gene encodes CDR1 DFQATT and CDR2 SNEGSKA (reference sequence). This CDR3 contains 16 residues. Unmatched junction bases numbered 11, after V lost 6 bases and J lost 4 bases. The DNA of the CDR3 is TGCAGTGCAACGGGACAGGGGCCAAAAGATAATGAAAAACTGTTTTTT. It encodes CSATGQGPKDNEKLFF.

In its sample, this clonotype was seen many times. The V call is TRBV7-2, the J call TRBJ2-3; D is ambiguous. The germline gives CDR1 SGHTA, CDR2 FQGNSA. There are 14 residues in the CDR3. Deletions cut 3 bases from V and 2 bases from J, with 9 bases between. CDR3 protein: CASSLDGFTDTQYF. The CDR3 DNA sequence: TGTGCCAGCAGCTTGGACGGTTTCACAGATACGCAGTATTTT.